This entry describes one T cell receptor (beta chain). Antigen: not known. This sample stems from a study of cytomegalovirus exposure and HLA in healthy donors. Study-wide findings and caveats: According to a later analysis, donors in an Asian-associated ancestry cluster reportedly had fewer N-insertions than the approximately 720-donor mean.

Primers included in the PCR were 60 Vbeta and 13 Jbeta primers. The table came from immunoSEQ multiplex PCR; TCRdb's copy has only in-frame clones and leaves some out. Of roughly 120,000 clones detected, approximately 78% appear once; the ten largest clones hold more than 20%. Sequenced sample: PBMCs. This receptor was taken from a young man in good health and CMV-seropositive.

CDR3 coding DNA: TGTGCCACCAGCGGGAACGACAGGGGGACGGACACTGAAGCTTTCTTT. As protein: CATSGNDRGTDTEAFF. The chain has TRBV15 and TRBJ1-1; 9 bases match TRBD1. Germline CDR1 LNHNV, CDR2 YYDKDF (reference sequence). This CDR3 is built from 16 residues. V shed 5 bases and J 3 bases; nucleotides not matched to a gene: 10.